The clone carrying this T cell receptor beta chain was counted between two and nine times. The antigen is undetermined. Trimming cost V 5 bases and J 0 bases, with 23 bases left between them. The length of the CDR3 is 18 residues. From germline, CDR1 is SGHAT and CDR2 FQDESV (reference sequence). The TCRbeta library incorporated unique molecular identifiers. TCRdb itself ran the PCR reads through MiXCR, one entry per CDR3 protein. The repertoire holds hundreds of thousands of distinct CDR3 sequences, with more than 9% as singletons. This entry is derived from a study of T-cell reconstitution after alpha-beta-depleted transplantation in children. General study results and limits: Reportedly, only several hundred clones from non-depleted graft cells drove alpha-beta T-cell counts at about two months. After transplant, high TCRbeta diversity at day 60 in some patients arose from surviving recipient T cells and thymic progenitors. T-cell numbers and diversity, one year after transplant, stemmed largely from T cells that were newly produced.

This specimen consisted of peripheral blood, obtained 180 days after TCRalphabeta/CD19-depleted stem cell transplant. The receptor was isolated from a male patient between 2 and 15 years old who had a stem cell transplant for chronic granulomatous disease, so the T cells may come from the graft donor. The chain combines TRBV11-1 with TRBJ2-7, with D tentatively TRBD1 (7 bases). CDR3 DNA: TGTGCCAGCAGCCAAGTTATCCTGCGGGACAGCGTCTCCTACGAGCAGTACTTC. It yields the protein CASSQVILRDSVSYEQYF.